These 20 T cell receptor beta chains originate from one sample sequenced in a study of CD4 T cells in relation to SARS-CoV-2 and coronaviruses. Profiled with immunoSEQ multiplex PCR; TCRdb holds only in-frame clones, not every one. The sample holds some 16,000 clones; over 60% are singletons and the top ten take about a tenth. No cognate antigen is known for these TCRs. Unexposed donor CD4+ T cells date from about 2010-2019, before the COVID-19 pandemic. Isolation of CD4+ T cells took place after less than twelve days in culture. Sequences were obtained from CD4+ T cells from PBMCs, cultured in vitro. The receptors derive from a human donor in good health.

V and J are TRBV5-6 and TRBJ1-4; D is uncertain. V was shortened by 2 bases and J by 0 bases, with 8 bases between the two germline ends. The CDR3 loop spans 15 amino acids. The V gene's germline CDR1 is SGHDT and CDR2 YYEEEE. The CDR3 region has the DNA TGTGCCAGCAGCTTAACGGCAGCAACTAATGAAAAACTGTTTTTT. This translates into CASSLTAATNEKLFF.

The chain carries TRBV28 and TRBJ1-2, with D possibly matching TRBD1 (5 bases). V was trimmed by 6 bases and J by 3 bases, leaving 20 bases between them. CDR3 length equals 16 residues. From germline, CDR1 is MDHEN and CDR2 SYDVKM. DNA for the CDR3: TGTGCCAGCAGACCTCCTACCCTGACAGTCGACTATGGCTACACCTTC. As protein: CASRPPTLTVDYGYTF.

The CDR3 reads CASSPPAASGKQETQYF. The DNA of the CDR3 is TGTGCCAGCTCACCACCGGCGGCTAGCGGGAAACAAGAGACCCAGTACTTC. V is TRBV18 and J is TRBJ2-5; 9 bases are shared with TRBD2. The V segment lost 0 bases and the J segment 2 bases; nucleotides outside the gene matches: 7. Germline CDR1 and CDR2: KGHSH and LQKENI. There are 17 residues in the CDR3.

The chain links TRBV18 to TRBJ1-4; D remains ambiguous. Germline lookup yields CDR1 KGHSH and CDR2 LQKENI. Trimming removed 6 bases at V and 8 bases at J, with 13 bases between. CDR3 length equals 13 residues. CDR3 nucleotide sequence: TGTGCCAGCTCTCGGGATCGGGAGGAAAAACTGTTTTTT. This gives the protein CASSRDREEKLFF.

This clone was found a few times. V usage is TRBV6-2 or TRBV6-3 and J usage is TRBJ1-2, with TRBD1 as a possible D gene (6 bases). The germline gives CDR1 MNHEY, CDR2 SVGEGT. CDR3 size: 11 residues. V was trimmed by 5 bases and J by 10 bases, leaving 11 bases between them. CDR3 in amino acids: CASSSTGYYTF. For the CDR3, the DNA is TGTGCCAGCAGTAGCACAGGGTACTACACCTTC.

This clone ranks as large. The CDR3 nucleotides read TGTGCCCGAAAGTGGGGGGAAGACAGGGGTTATCGCAATCAGCCCCAGCATTTT. Translating gives CARKWGEDRGYRNQPQHF. The chain carries TRBV30 and TRBJ1-5; 8 bases are shared with TRBD1. Unmatched junction bases numbered 20, after V lost 8 bases and J lost 2 bases. Per germline, CDR1 GTSNPN and CDR2 SVGIG (reference sequence). The CDR3 consists of 18 residues. Based on the CDR3 plus reference TRBV30 and TRBJ1-5, the full variable domain is SQTIHQWPATLVQPVGSPLSLECTVEGTSNPNLYWYRQAAGRGLQLLFYSVGIGQISSEVPQNLSASRPQDRQFILSSKKLLLSDSGFYLCARKWGEDRGYRNQPQHFGDGTRLSIL.

This chain connects TRBV7-2 to TRBJ2-3, with a possible D match to TRBD1 (5 bases). CDR1 SGHTA and CDR2 FQGNSA come from the germline V gene. With 5 bases removed from V and 4 bases from J, the gap between germline ends came to 13 bases. The CDR3 runs 14 residues. The CDR3 spells CASSPRVGSDTQYF. CDR3 in DNA: TGTGCCAGCAGCCCCAGGGTAGGCTCAGATACGCAGTATTTT.

This chain connects TRBV6-5 to TRBJ2-7, with 11 bases that match TRBD2. The V and J ends lost 7 bases and 3 bases, in that order; junction bases with no gene match: 8. The CDR3 covers 15 residues. Germline CDR1 reads MNHEY; CDR2 reads SVGAGI. The CDR3 loop is CASIRLAGTLYEQYF. CDR3 bases: TGTGCCAGCATCCGACTAGCGGGGACTCTCTACGAGCAGTACTTC.

This sequence joins TRBV3-1 (or the pseudogene TRBV3-2) and TRBJ2-7, with D maybe TRBD2 (6 bases). With 2 bases removed from V and 3 bases from J, the gap between germline ends came to 14 bases. CDR3 length equals 15 residues. Germline assignment: CDR1 LGHDT and CDR2 YNNKEL (reference sequence). CDR3 region: CASSQWATRYYEQYF. CDR3 bases: TGTGCCAGCAGCCAATGGGCGACTAGATACTACGAGCAGTACTTC.

This clone was observed a few times. V is TRBV6-2 or TRBV6-3 and J is TRBJ2-2, with TRBD2 matching 8 bases. The germline CDR1 and CDR2 sequences are MNHEY and SVGEGT. Germline trimming cut 3 bases from V and 5 bases from J; bases unmatched to any gene: 2. The CDR3 sequence is 14 residues long. CDR3 sequence: CASSYSGETGELFF. CDR3 nucleotides: TGTGCCAGCAGTTATAGCGGGGAGACCGGGGAGCTGTTTTTT.

The chain couples TRBV19 to TRBJ1-1; 9 bases are a match to TRBD1. Germline V lookup: CDR1 LNHDA, CDR2 SQIVND (reference sequence). Unmatched junction bases numbered 8, after V lost 5 bases and J lost 4 bases. The CDR3 has 15 residues. Here the CDR3 reads CASSRTGVVGTEAFF. The DNA of the CDR3 is TGTGCCAGTAGTCGGACAGGGGTGGTAGGCACTGAAGCTTTCTTT.

V usage is TRBV7-9 and J usage is TRBJ2-7, with 7 bases fitting TRBD1. The CDR3 sequence is 13 residues long. Germline lookup yields CDR1 SEHNR and CDR2 FQNEAQ (reference sequence). V lost 1 base to trimming and J lost 13 bases; unmatched junction nucleotides: 10. CDR3 residues: CASSLDPVTGSYF. Written as DNA, the CDR3 is TGTGCCAGCAGCTTAGACCCTGTGACAGGGTCATACTTC. Supplemented by reference TRBV7-9 and TRBJ2-7, the full variable domain reads DTGVSQNPRHKITKRGQNVTFRCDPISEHNRLYWYRQTLGQGPEFLTYFQNEAQLEKSRLLSDRFSAERPKGSFSTLEIQRTEQGDSAMYLCASSLDPVTGSYFGPGTRLTVT.

V usage is TRBV6-2 or TRBV6-3 and J usage is TRBJ2-7, with D possibly matching TRBD2 (5 bases). The CDR3 covers 17 residues. CDR1 and CDR2 from the germline V gene are MNHEY and SVGEGT. V was cut by 5 bases and J by 0 bases, with 20 bases left in between. The CDR3 DNA follows: TGTGCCAGCAGTAACACCTGGCGGGCTATAAGCTCCTACGAGCAGTACTTC. Translation gives CASSNTWRAISSYEQYF.

In its sample, this clone was seen once. The J gene is TRBJ2-2, the V gene TRBV7-9; 7 bases are shared with TRBD1. The J segment lost 6 bases and the V segment lost 6 bases, leaving 10 bases of the junction unmatched. The CDR3 runs to 15 residues. The germline V gene encodes CDR1 SEHNR and CDR2 FQNEAQ (reference sequence). Here the CDR3 reads CASSFIQGVAGELFF. The CDR3, as DNA: TGTGCCAGCAGTTTTATCCAGGGGGTTGCCGGGGAGCTGTTTTTT.

This chain uses TRBV29-1 with TRBJ2-1, with no clear D. Germline V gene data show CDR1 as SQVTM and CDR2 as ANQGSEA. The length of the CDR3 is 13 residues. V lost 3 bases and J lost 7, with 13 bases in between. The CDR3 here is CSVDGQGRNEQFF. CDR3 DNA: TGCAGCGTTGATGGGCAAGGCCGTAATGAGCAGTTCTTC.

This clone has more than one count but fewer than ten. V usage is TRBV5-1 and J usage is TRBJ2-7; D may be TRBD2 (6 bases). This CDR3 has 16 amino acids. V was trimmed by 4 bases and J by 7 bases, leaving 24 bases between them. Germline CDR1 and CDR2: SGHRS and YFSETQ. This chain's CDR3 is CASSRGGSSQGREQYF. The DNA for the CDR3 is TGCGCCAGCAGCCGTGGGGGGTCTTCCCAAGGTCGTGAGCAGTACTTC.

CDR3 coding DNA: TGTGCCTGGAGTGAATTGCTGTACACTGAAGCTTTCTTT. Protein: CAWSELLYTEAFF. The chain joins TRBV30 to TRBJ1-1, with D uncertain. V was clipped by 1 base and J by 3 bases, with 9 bases between them. CDR1 and CDR2 from the germline V gene are GTSNPN and SVGIG (reference sequence). The CDR3 loop spans 13 amino acids.

V usage is TRBV7-9 and J usage is TRBJ2-3; 7 nucleotides agree with TRBD1. The CDR3 loop spans 15 amino acids. Trimming at V came to 4 bases and at J to 2 bases, leaving 6 bases not matched to a gene. From germline, CDR1 is SEHNR and CDR2 FQNEAQ (reference sequence). This CDR3 is CASSSPGQLTDTQYF. In DNA, the CDR3 is TGTGCCAGCAGCTCCCCGGGACAGCTCACAGATACGCAGTATTTT.

The V and J genes are TRBV18 and TRBJ2-2; 8 bases fit TRBD2. CDR1 and CDR2 (germline): KGHSH, LQKENI. The CDR3 is 17 residues long. Unmatched junction bases numbered 5, after V lost 0 bases and J lost 2 bases. The CDR3 bases are TGTGCCAGCTCACCACCAAAACTAGCGGCAAACACCGGGGAGCTGTTTTTT. This gives the protein CASSPPKLAANTGELFF.

The chain combines TRBV4-3 with TRBJ1-2; D unresolved. Germline loops: CDR1 LGHNA, CDR2 YSLEER. V dropped 0 bases and J dropped 1 base, with 12 bases sitting between them. This CDR3 region has 16 residues. The CDR3 here is CASSQDSALDNYGYTF. The CDR3 DNA reads TGCGCCAGCAGCCAAGATTCCGCCTTAGATAACTATGGCTACACCTTC.